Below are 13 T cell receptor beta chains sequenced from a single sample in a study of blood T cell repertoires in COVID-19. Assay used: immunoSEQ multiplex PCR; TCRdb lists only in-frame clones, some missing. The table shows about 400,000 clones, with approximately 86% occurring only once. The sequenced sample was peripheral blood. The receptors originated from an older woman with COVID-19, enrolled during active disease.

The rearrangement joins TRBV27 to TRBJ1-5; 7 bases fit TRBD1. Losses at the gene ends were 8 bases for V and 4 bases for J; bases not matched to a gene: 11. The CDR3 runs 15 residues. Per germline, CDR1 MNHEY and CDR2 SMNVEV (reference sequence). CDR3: CASQSGGPLNQPQHF. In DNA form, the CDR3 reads TGTGCCAGCCAATCAGGGGGGCCCCTTAATCAGCCCCAGCATTTT.

CDR3 nucleotides: TGTGCCAGCAGCCAAGATAGGACAGGGTTTCAGCCCCAGCATTTT. Translating gives CASSQDRTGFQPQHF. The chain has TRBV4-2 and TRBJ1-5, with TRBD1 identical over 8 bases. The germline CDR1 and CDR2 sequences are LGHNA and YNFKEQ. V shed 0 bases, J shed 6 bases, and the junction held 4 bases outside the gene matches. The CDR3 has 15 amino acids.

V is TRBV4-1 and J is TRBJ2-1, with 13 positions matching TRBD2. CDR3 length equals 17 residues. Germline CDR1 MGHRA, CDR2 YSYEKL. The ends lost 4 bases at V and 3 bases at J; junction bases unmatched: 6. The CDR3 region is CASSLPRTSGGYNEQFF. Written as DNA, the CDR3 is TGCGCCAGCAGCCTCCCCCGGACTAGCGGGGGCTACAATGAGCAGTTCTTC.

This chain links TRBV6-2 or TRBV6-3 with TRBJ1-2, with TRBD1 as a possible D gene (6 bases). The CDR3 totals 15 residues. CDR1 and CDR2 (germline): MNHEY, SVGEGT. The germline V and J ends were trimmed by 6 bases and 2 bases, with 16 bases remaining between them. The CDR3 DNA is TGTGCCAGCAGCATATCCCCACAGGGCAACTATGGCTACACCTTC. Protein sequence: CASSISPQGNYGYTF.

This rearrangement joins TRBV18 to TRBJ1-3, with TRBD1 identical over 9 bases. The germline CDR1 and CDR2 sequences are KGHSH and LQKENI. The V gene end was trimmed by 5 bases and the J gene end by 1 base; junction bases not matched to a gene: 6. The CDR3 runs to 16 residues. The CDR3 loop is CASSTTGTGSGNTIYF. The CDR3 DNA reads TGTGCCAGCTCAACCACCGGGACAGGGTCTGGAAACACCATATATTTT.

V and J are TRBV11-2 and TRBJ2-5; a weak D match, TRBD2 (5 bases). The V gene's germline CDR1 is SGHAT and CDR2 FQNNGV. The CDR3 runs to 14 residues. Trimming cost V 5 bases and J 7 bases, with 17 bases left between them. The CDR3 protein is CASSPISDRGTQYF. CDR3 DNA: TGTGCCAGCAGCCCCATTAGCGATAGAGGGACCCAGTACTTC.

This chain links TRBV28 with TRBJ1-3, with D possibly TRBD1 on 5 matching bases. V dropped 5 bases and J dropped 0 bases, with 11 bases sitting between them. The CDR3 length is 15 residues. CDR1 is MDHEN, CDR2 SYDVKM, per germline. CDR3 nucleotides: TGTGCCAGCAGTGGCGGGACCTACTCTGGAAACACCATATATTTT. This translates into CASSGGTYSGNTIYF. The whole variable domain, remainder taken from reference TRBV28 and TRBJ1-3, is DVKVTQSSRYLVKRTGEKVFLECVQDMDHENMFWYRQDPGLGLRLIYFSYDVKMKEKGDIPEGYSVSREKKERFSLILESASTNQTSMYLCASSGGTYSGNTIYFGEGSWLTVV.

Here the CDR3 reads CARSSSNDRSEAFF. CDR3 DNA: TGTGCCAGAAGTTCTTCAAACGACAGGAGTGAAGCTTTCTTT. The rearrangement uses TRBV5-3 and TRBJ1-1, with D possibly TRBD1 on 6 matching bases. TRBV5-3 is an ORF; its function is uncertain. Trimming shortened V by 5 bases and J by 7 bases, and 18 bases separated the two germline ends. The CDR3 contains 14 residues.

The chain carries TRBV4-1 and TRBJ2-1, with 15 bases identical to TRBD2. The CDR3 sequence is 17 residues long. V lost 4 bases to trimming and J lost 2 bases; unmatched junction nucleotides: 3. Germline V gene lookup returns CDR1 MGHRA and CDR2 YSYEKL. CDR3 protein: CASSPGLAGGTYNEQFF. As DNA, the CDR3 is TGCGCCAGCAGCCCGGGACTAGCGGGGGGTACCTACAATGAGCAGTTCTTC.

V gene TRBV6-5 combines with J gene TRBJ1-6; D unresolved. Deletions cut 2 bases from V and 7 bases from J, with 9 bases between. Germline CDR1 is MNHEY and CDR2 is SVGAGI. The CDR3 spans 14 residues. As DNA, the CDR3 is TGTGCCAGCAGTTACGAGGGCACAAATTCACCCCTCCACTTT. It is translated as CASSYEGTNSPLHF.

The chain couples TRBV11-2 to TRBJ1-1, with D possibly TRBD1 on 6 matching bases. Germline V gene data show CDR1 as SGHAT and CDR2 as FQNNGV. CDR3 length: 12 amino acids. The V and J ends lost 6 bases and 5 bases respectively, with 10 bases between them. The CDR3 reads CASSSRGTEAFF. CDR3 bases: TGTGCCAGCAGTTCCAGGGGTACTGAAGCTTTCTTT.

CDR3 in DNA: TGTGCCAGCAGCTTAGGATTAGCGGGGAACACAGATACGCAGTATTTT. Its translation is CASSLGLAGNTDTQYF. The chain has TRBV7-2 and TRBJ2-3; 8 bases are shared with TRBD2. The V segment lost 1 base and the J segment 2 bases; nucleotides outside the gene matches: 5. The CDR3 length is 16 residues. Germline lookup yields CDR1 SGHTA and CDR2 FQGNSA.

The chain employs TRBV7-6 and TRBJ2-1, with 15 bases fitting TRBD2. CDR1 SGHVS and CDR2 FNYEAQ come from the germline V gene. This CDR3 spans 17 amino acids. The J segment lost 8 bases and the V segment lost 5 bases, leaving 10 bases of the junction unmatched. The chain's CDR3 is CASSPHPGTSGGYEQFF. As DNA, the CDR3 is TGTGCCAGCAGCCCGCATCCCGGGACTAGCGGGGGGTATGAGCAGTTCTTC. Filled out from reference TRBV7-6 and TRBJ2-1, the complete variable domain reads GAGVSQSPRYKVTKRGQDVALRCDPISGHVSLYWYRQALGQGPEFLTYFNYEAQQDKSGLPNDRFSAERPEGSISTLTIQRTEQRDSAMYRCASSPHPGTSGGYEQFFGPGTRLTVL.